These T cell receptor beta chains were read from a single sample in a study of T cells in Graves' hyperthyroidism and ophthalmopathy. From the multiplex PCR reads, TCRdb called clonotypes with MiXCR, one entry per CDR3 protein. The sample yields about 160,000 distinct CDR3 sequences, 8% to 9.5% seen once. Sequencing was carried out using blood. Receptor source: a woman aged 18-29 years with Graves' hyperthyroidism that later progressed to Graves' ophthalmopathy. The CDR3 runs from the conserved cysteine through the conserved F or W. D genes are given only for firm matches. For some rows the clone size is stated as once, few or many, or as a class when expanded; others skip it.

NA TRBJ2-3 many TRBV7-6 CASSLGVETDTQYF TGTGCCAGCAGCTTAGGGGTAGAAACAGATACGCAGTATTTT
TRBD1 TRBJ1-5 NA TRBV5-8 CASSLRQGSQPQHF TGTGCCAGCAGCCTCAGACAGGGTTCTCAGCCCCAGCATTTT
NA TRBJ1-2 NA TRBV6-1 CASSDPPGAYGYTF TGTGCCAGCAGTGACCCTCCCGGGGCCTATGGCTACACCTTC
NA TRBJ2-7 few TRBV5-1 CASSLSSRDGYSYEQYF TGCGCCAGCAGCTTGAGTTCCCGGGATGGGTACTCCTACGAGCAGTACTTC
NA TRBJ2-7 many TRBV2 CASSDLVTSGEQYF TGTGCCAGCAGTGATCTAGTTACGAGTGGCGAGCAGTACTTC
NA TRBJ2-3 many TRBV20-1 CSARRAAGNTDTQYF TGCAGTGCTAGAAGGGCGGCGGGGAACACAGATACGCAGTATTTT
NA TRBJ2-1 many TRBV20-1 CSARGRSGLVYNEQFF TGCAGTGCTAGAGGGCGTTCGGGACTCGTCTACAATGAGCAGTTCTTC
NA TRBJ2-7 many TRBV7-9 CASSFPPLYEQYF TGTGCCAGCAGTTTTCCTCCCCTCTACGAGCAGTACTTC
NA TRBJ2-6 NA TRBV19 CASSMGGAANVLTF TGTGCCAGTAGTATGGGCGGTGCGGCCAACGTCCTGACTTTC
TRBD1 TRBJ1-2 many TRBV20-1 CSAETHLTGGSYGYTF TGCAGTGCGGAAACGCATCTGACAGGGGGAAGCTATGGCTACACCTTC
TRBD2 TRBJ2-3 many TRBV12-5 CASGLATLGGGSDTQYF TGTGCTAGTGGTTTGGCCACCCTCGGGGGGGGATCAGATACGCAGTATTTT
NA TRBJ2-7 many TRBV7-3 CASSQGGIESYEQYF TGTGCCAGCAGCCAGGGGGGAATTGAGTCCTACGAGCAGTACTTC
NA TRBJ2-3 many TRBV28 CASVKRGHTDTQYF TGTGCCAGCGTAAAAAGAGGGCACACAGATACGCAGTATTTT
NA TRBJ2-1 many TRBV28 CASSLSGLKPGVQFYNEQFF TGTGCCAGCAGTTTATCCGGCTTAAAACCAGGAGTACAATTTTACAATGAGCAGTTCTTC
NA TRBJ2-1 many TRBV20-1 CSASRYNEQFF TGCAGTGCTAGTAGGTACAATGAGCAGTTCTTC
NA TRBJ1-1 many TRBV7-6 CASSRWAAGQALTMNTEAFF TGTGCCAGCAGCCGTTGGGCCGCAGGGCAGGCACTAACTATGAACACTGAAGCTTTCTTT
TRBD1 TRBJ2-1 few TRBV15 CATSRDSLGQGFNEQFF TGTGCCACCAGCAGAGATTCCCTGGGACAGGGTTTTAATGAGCAGTTCTTC
TRBD2 TRBJ2-3 many TRBV7-9 CASSYQAGYTDTQYF TGTGCCAGCAGCTACCAAGCGGGGTACACAGATACGCAGTATTTT
NA TRBJ2-7 many TRBV27 CASSFSARSWAYEQYF TGTGCCAGCAGTTTTTCTGCCCGATCCTGGGCCTACGAGCAGTACTTC
TRBD1 TRBJ1-2 few TRBV30 CAWSGGQGALGYTF TGTGCCTGGAGTGGGGGACAGGGGGCGCTTGGCTACACCTTC
NA TRBJ1-4 many TRBV6-1 CASSGSKYEKLFF TGTGCCAGCAGTGGATCGAAATATGAAAAACTGTTTTTT
NA TRBJ2-5 many TRBV7-3 CASSLVRESEETQYF TGTGCCAGCAGCTTGGTTAGGGAGAGTGAAGAGACCCAGTACTTC
NA TRBJ2-3 few TRBV15 CATSSVAATYTQYF TGTGCCACCAGCAGTGTGGCCGCCACCTATACGCAGTATTTT
NA TRBJ2-1 many TRBV5-8 CASGVVSREQFF TGTGCCAGCGGCGTTGTTTCTAGGGAGCAGTTCTTC
NA TRBJ2-2 many TRBV28 CASSPLVANTGELFF TGTGCCAGCAGCCCACTAGTGGCGAACACCGGGGAGCTGTTTTTT
TRBD1 TRBJ2-7 many TRBV24-1 CATSDPGQGNPYEQYF TGTGCCACCAGTGACCCCGGACAGGGGAACCCCTACGAGCAGTACTTC
TRBD1 TRBJ1-1 many TRBV18 CASSPLDRDTEAFF TGTGCCAGCTCACCACTGGACAGGGACACTGAAGCTTTCTTT
TRBD1 TRBJ2-7 many TRBV10-2 CASRGAGTEFSYEQYF TGCGCCAGCAGGGGGGCCGGGACAGAATTCTCCTACGAGCAGTACTTC
NA TRBJ1-2 many TRBV12-3/TRBV12-4 CASSPGRSTRDGYTF TGTGCCAGCAGCCCAGGAAGGTCCACCAGGGATGGCTACACCTTC
TRBD1 TRBJ2-7 many TRBV27 CASRPQGSSYEQYF TGTGCCAGCAGGCCACAGGGGTCCTCCTACGAGCAGTACTTC
TRBD2 TRBJ2-1 many TRBV5-1 CASSTRTSGNFNEQFF TGCGCCAGCAGCACGAGGACTAGCGGGAATTTCAATGAGCAGTTCTTC
TRBD2 TRBJ2-7 few TRBV9 CASSVAGTSAYEQYF TGTGCCAGCAGCGTAGCCGGGACTAGCGCCTACGAGCAGTACTTC
NA TRBJ1-5 many TRBV20-1 CSARAGGSNQPQHF TGCAGTGCTAGAGCTGGGGGAAGCAATCAGCCCCAGCATTTT
TRBD2 TRBJ2-3 NA TRBV9 CASSRGLAGSTQYF TGTGCCAGCAGCCGGGGACTAGCGGGAAGTACGCAGTATTTT
NA TRBJ2-4 once TRBV19 CASSMEGRAKNIQYF TGTGCCAGTAGTATGGAGGGTAGGGCCAAAAACATTCAGTACTTC
TRBD1 TRBJ2-6 few TRBV30 CAWSYDRGLAGANVLTF TGTGCCTGGAGTTACGACAGGGGTCTGGCTGGGGCCAACGTCCTGACTTTC
NA TRBJ1-1 few TRBV4-1 CASSPGGGRNTEAFF TGCGCCAGCAGCCCCGGGGGGGGTCGGAACACTGAAGCTTTCTTT
NA TRBJ2-1 few TRBV6-4 CASTITSSDNEQFF TGTGCCAGCACCATAACTAGTTCCGACAATGAGCAGTTCTTC
NA TRBJ2-7 many TRBV12-3/TRBV12-4 CASSLYGQGNYEQYF TGTGCCAGCAGTTTATATGGCCAGGGCAACTACGAGCAGTACTTC
NA TRBJ2-3 many TRBV6-1 CASSYRSGTYTDTQYF TGTGCCAGCAGTTACAGGAGCGGAACCTACACAGATACGCAGTATTTT
NA TRBJ1-2 many TRBV27 CASRPGFSFGYTF TGTGCCAGCAGACCAGGGTTTTCTTTTGGCTACACCTTC
TRBD1 TRBJ1-2 many TRBV3-1 CASSQLLSRGTGYTF TGTGCCAGCAGCCAACTGCTGTCCAGGGGGACTGGCTACACCTTC
NA TRBJ1-2 many TRBV28 CASSLAIQGRNGYTF TGTGCCAGCAGTTTAGCAATACAGGGCAGGAATGGCTACACCTTC
NA TRBJ2-1 few TRBV6-1 CASSEFEIEQFF TGTGCCAGCAGTGAATTTGAGATCGAGCAGTTCTTC
TRBD1 TRBJ2-6 NA TRBV14 CASRTGGYRGLFGANVLTF TGTGCCAGCCGAACTGGAGGGTACAGGGGGCTGTTTGGGGCCAACGTCCTGACTTTC
NA TRBJ1-1 many TRBV20-1 CSATDKRNTEAFF TGCAGTGCCACCGACAAGAGAAACACTGAAGCTTTCTTT
NA TRBJ2-2 many TRBV10-3 CAISARDITGELFF TGTGCCATCAGTGCCAGGGATATCACCGGGGAGCTGTTTTTT